A selection of T cell receptor beta chains follows, all from one sample in a study of shared clonotypes between healthy human individuals. Only in-frame clones appear in the TCRdb table, and some are missing; sequencing was by immunoSEQ multiplex PCR. The table has 1.5 million to 2.5 million clones, about 95% seen once; the top ten hold 0.95% to 1.5%. The sequencing sample was made of naive CD8+ T cells sorted from blood. Source of these receptors: a man aged 18 to 30 in good health. The CDR3 runs from the conserved cysteine through the conserved F or W. D genes are given only for firm matches. Where a row states a size, it is once, few, many or the class of an expanded clone; other rows omit it.

>TRBJ1-6|-|-|TRBV27
CASSLVGGNSPLHF
TGTGCCAGCAGTTTAGTCGGGGGCAATTCACCCCTCCACTTT
>TRBJ2-7|-|-|TRBV6-1
CASSDRFAYEQYF
TGTGCCAGCTCGGACCGATTCGCCTACGAGCAGTACTTC
>TRBJ1-6|-|-|TRBV11-2
CASSLRAMGSPLHF
TGTGCCAGCAGCTTAAGGGCGATGGGGTCACCCCTCCACTTT
>TRBJ1-1|-|-|TRBV30
CAWMGPSGSNTEAFF
TGTGCCTGGATGGGGCCCTCAGGCTCGAACACTGAAGCTTTCTTT
>TRBJ1-6|-|TRBD1|TRBV9
CASSGEGQSNSPLHF
TGTGCCAGCAGTGGGGAGGGACAGTCAAATTCACCCCTCCACTTT
>TRBJ2-7|-|-|TRBV11-2
CASSLDLGSYEQYF
TGTGCCAGCAGCTTAGATCTCGGCTCCTACGAGCAGTACTTC
>TRBJ2-3|few|TRBD2|TRBV30
CACNPREGTDTQYF
TGTGCCTGTAACCCCCGGGAGGGCACAGATACGCAGTATTTT
>TRBJ2-5|-|-|TRBV10-2
CASSESSKQETQYF
TGCGCCAGCAGTGAGAGTTCCAAACAAGAGACCCAGTACTTC
>TRBJ1-3|-|-|TRBV9
CASSPSGGSGNTIYF
TGTGCCAGCAGCCCCTCGGGGGGCTCTGGAAACACCATATATTTT
>TRBJ1-5|-|-|TRBV19
CASSIWGQPQHF
TGTGCCAGTAGTATCTGGGGCCAGCCCCAGCATTTT
>TRBJ2-1|-|TRBD1|TRBV28
CASSLIGTGGSEQFF
TGTGCCAGCAGTTTAATCGGGACAGGGGGCAGTGAGCAGTTCTTC
>TRBJ2-7|-|-|TRBV10-3
CAISESVLQGGGQYF
TGTGCCATCAGTGAGTCCGTTTTGCAGGGGGGAGGGCAGTACTTC
>TRBJ1-2|-|TRBD1|TRBV19
CASSSRTGLYGYTF
TGTGCCAGTAGTTCCCGGACAGGGCTCTATGGCTACACCTTC
>TRBJ2-7|-|-|TRBV27
CASSSRLATYEQYF
TGTGCCAGCAGTTCACGGCTAGCAACCTACGAGCAGTACTTC
>TRBJ2-7|-|TRBD1|TRBV7-8
CASRQLGQGLGREQYF
TGTGCCAGCAGACAATTGGGACAGGGACTCGGGCGCGAGCAGTACTTC
>TRBJ2-7|-|TRBD2|TRBV10-3
CAISNPGTSGYEQYF
TGTGCCATCAGTAATCCCGGGACTAGCGGCTACGAGCAGTACTTC
>TRBJ2-1|-|-|TRBV10-3
CAISESGVVLYNEQFF
TGTGCCATCAGTGAGTCAGGGGTAGTCCTCTACAATGAGCAGTTCTTC
>TRBJ2-5|-|TRBD1|TRBV27
CASSRTGGMETQYF
TGTGCCAGCAGTCGGACAGGGGGCATGGAGACCCAGTACTTC
>TRBJ2-7|-|-|TRBV27
CASSIRDDYEQYF
TGTGCCAGCAGTATCCGGGACGATTACGAGCAGTACTTC
>TRBJ2-7|-|TRBD1|TRBV4-1
CASSFRDRGPYEQYF
TGCGCCAGCAGCTTCCGGGACAGGGGGCCCTACGAGCAGTACTTC
>TRBJ2-7|-|TRBD2|TRBV30
CAWAPGTSGTYEQYF
TGTGCCTGGGCGCCGGGGACTAGCGGAACCTACGAGCAGTACTTC
>TRBJ2-7|-|TRBD2|TRBV11-2
CASSPSLGLAGDIGYEQYF
TGTGCCAGCAGCCCCTCTCTTGGACTAGCGGGAGATATTGGCTACGAGCAGTACTTC
>TRBJ2-7|-|TRBD1|TRBV2
CASLGQGDYEQYF
TGTGCCAGCCTAGGACAGGGAGACTACGAGCAGTACTTC
>TRBJ1-1|-|TRBD1|TRBV27
CASSVTGAGTEAFF
TGTGCCAGCAGTGTGACAGGGGCGGGCACTGAAGCTTTCTTT
>TRBJ2-7|-|-|TRBV6-1
CASSDPGAENEQYF
TGTGCCAGCAGTGATCCGGGGGCGGAAAACGAGCAGTACTTC